This TCR beta chain originates from a study of blood T cell repertoires in COVID-19. Study-level background: The analysed material was cDNA or gDNA that came from T cells, B-cell-depleted T cells, or PBMCs.

Some clones are missing from TCRdb's copy, which holds only in-frame ones; the method was immunoSEQ multiplex PCR. Counted here are tens of thousands of clones, around 76% occurring once; the ten biggest clones make up under 5%. V shed 5 bases and J shed 5 bases, with 13 bases lying between them. This CDR3 comprises 13 residues. Looked up from germline, CDR1 is SGDLS and CDR2 is YYNGEE. The chain carries TRBV9 and TRBJ1-2, with D maybe TRBD1 (6 bases). The sequence was collected from a human donor in a cohort sampled during active COVID-19. Material: peripheral blood. The CDR3 nucleotides are TGTGCCAGCAGTGCCGGGACAACTTATGGCTACACCTTC. Residues: CASSAGTTYGYTF.